This T cell receptor beta chain was captured by sequencing in a study of PD-1 blockade in classical Hodgkin lymphoma. Whole-study context: Patients were given intravenous nivolumab, 3 mg/kg, every 2 weeks. Points from the study as a whole: Reports described newly diagnosed patients as having lower baseline TCR diversity than healthy donors. By C4D1, CD4+ diversity increased significantly, especially in complete responders.

Each patient's relapse followed autologous stem cell transplantation, and brentuximab vedotin exposure varied. The protocol was immunoSEQ multiplex PCR, while the TCRdb copy is restricted to in-frame clones and leaves out a portion. The table lists approximately 25,000 clones, about three quarters of them singletons. A word on this clone: The antigen is not known.

V trimming: 6 bases; J trimming: 2 bases; junction bases outside the gene matches: 18. Germline V lookup: CDR1 MDHEN, CDR2 SYDVKM. The CDR3 length is 19 residues. The sample in question was peripheral blood mononuclear cells (PBMCs), obtained before the second cycle of nivolumab. This clonotype was obtained from a human donor with classical Hodgkin lymphoma. The chain couples TRBV28 to TRBJ2-7; 11 nucleotides align to TRBD2. CDR3 nucleotides: TGTGCCAGCAGCCGTTGGTCAATGGGACTAGCGGAGAACCCCTACGAGCAGTACTTC. This sequence encodes CASSRWSMGLAENPYEQYF.